This is a list of T cell receptor beta chains from one sample in a study of neurological immune-mediated disorders. TCRdb re-called the 5' RACE reads through MiXCR, storing one row per CDR3 protein. This sample carries 18,000 or so distinct CDR3 sequences, about 10% of them seen once, and the ten largest clones take over 25%. Material for sequencing was CD8+ T cells from blood. These receptors were obtained from a woman in her 50s in good health. The CDR3 runs from the conserved cysteine through the conserved F or W. Each record gives: J gene, clone size, V gene, D gene, CDR3 DNA, CDR3 protein. D genes are given only for firm matches. Clone size is shown for a subset of rows, as once, few, many or a class of expanded clone.

TRBJ2-1	many	TRBV5-5	.	TGTGCCAGCAGCCCAAATTACAATGAGCAGTTCTTC	CASSPNYNEQFF
TRBJ1-1	many	TRBV14	.	TGTGCCAGCAGCCAAGGGGGTATTAACACTGAAGCTTTCTTT	CASSQGGINTEAFF
TRBJ2-7	.	TRBV13	TRBD1	TGTGCCAGCAGCTTCTTACAGGGGGAAGCCTACGAGCAGTACTTC	CASSFLQGEAYEQYF
TRBJ2-1	many	TRBV7-3	TRBD1	TGTGCCAGCTCAGGGGACAGGGGAAACAATGAGCAGTTCTTC	CASSGDRGNNEQFF
TRBJ2-7	many	TRBV11-2	.	TGTGCCAGCAGCTTAGGGGGGCACGAGCAGTACTTC	CASSLGGHEQYF
TRBJ2-5	few	TRBV3-1	.	TGTGCCAGCAGCCAAGGGGGGTTGGGACTCCAAGAGACCCAGTACTTC	CASSQGGLGLQETQYF
TRBJ2-7	.	TRBV5-1	.	TGCGCCAGCAGCTTAAATTTCGGACATATCTACGAGCAGTACTTC	CASSLNFGHIYEQYF
TRBJ2-1	many	TRBV4-3	.	TGCGCCAGCAGCCAAGGCTCTTTCTACAATGAGCAGTTCTTC	CASSQGSFYNEQFF
TRBJ2-7	many	TRBV20-1	TRBD2	TGCAGTGCTAGAGACCGAACGGGGGGGAGGTACGAGCAGTACTTC	CSARDRTGGRYEQYF
TRBJ2-7	many	TRBV25-1	.	TGTGCCAGCACTCGTAGTTGGCCCTACGAGCAGTACTTC	CASTRSWPYEQYF
TRBJ2-7	.	TRBV12-3/TRBV12-4	.	TGTGCCAGCAAAAGAGGGGGTCTGGGCTCCTACGAGCAGTACTTC	CASKRGGLGSYEQYF
TRBJ2-1	many	TRBV24-1	.	TGTGCCACCAGTGATTTGCCACGACAGGAGCAATACAATGAGCAGTTCTTC	CATSDLPRQEQYNEQFF
TRBJ1-1	many	TRBV7-6	.	TGTGCCAGCAGCTTAGGCAGGTACACTGAAGCTTTCTTT	CASSLGRYTEAFF
TRBJ2-1	many	TRBV9	TRBD2	TGTGCCAGCAGCGTACCTAGCGGGATAAGCAATGAGCAGTTCTTC	CASSVPSGISNEQFF
TRBJ1-4	many	TRBV6-1	.	TGTGCCAGCAGTAAAGACAGTCTGGAAAAACTGTTTTTT	CASSKDSLEKLFF
TRBJ1-6	few	TRBV6-1	.	TGTGCCAGCAGTGAATTACAGGGAAATTCACCCCTCCACTTT	CASSELQGNSPLHF
TRBJ2-7	many	TRBV12-3/TRBV12-4	.	TGTGCCAGCAGTTCCGGGACATCCCTCTACGAGCAGTACTTC	CASSSGTSLYEQYF
TRBJ2-1	many	TRBV6-5	.	TGTGCCAGCAGTTACTCGGCGGACGGCTCCTACAATGAGCAGTTCTTC	CASSYSADGSYNEQFF
TRBJ2-7	many	TRBV7-8	.	TGTGCCAGCAGCTCAGTATTGGGATCCTACGAGCAGTACTTC	CASSSVLGSYEQYF